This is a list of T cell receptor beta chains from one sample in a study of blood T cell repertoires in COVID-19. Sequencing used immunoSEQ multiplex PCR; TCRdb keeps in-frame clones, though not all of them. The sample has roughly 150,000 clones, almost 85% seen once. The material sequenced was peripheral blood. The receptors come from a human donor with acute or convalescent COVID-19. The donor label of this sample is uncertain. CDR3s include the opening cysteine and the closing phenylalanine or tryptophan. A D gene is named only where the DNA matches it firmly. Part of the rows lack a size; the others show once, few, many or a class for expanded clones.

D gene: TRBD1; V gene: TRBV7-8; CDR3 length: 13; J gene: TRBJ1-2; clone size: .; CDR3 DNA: TGTGCCAGCAGCTTATTGAGACAGGGGGACTACACCTTC; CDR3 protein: CASSLLRQGDYTF
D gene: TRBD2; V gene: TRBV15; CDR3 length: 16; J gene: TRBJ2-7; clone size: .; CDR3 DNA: TGTGCCACCAGCTATCACCGGACTAGCGGCTCCTACGAGCAGTACTTC; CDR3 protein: CATSYHRTSGSYEQYF
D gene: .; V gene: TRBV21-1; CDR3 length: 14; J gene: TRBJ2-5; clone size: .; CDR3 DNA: TGTGCCAGCAGCAAAGTTTGGACAGAAGAGACCCAGTACTTC; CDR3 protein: CASSKVWTEETQYF
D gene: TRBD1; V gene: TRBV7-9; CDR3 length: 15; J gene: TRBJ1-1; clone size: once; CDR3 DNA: TGTGCCAGCAGCGGACAACAGGGGGCACACACTGAAGCTTTCTTT; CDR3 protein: CASSGQQGAHTEAFF
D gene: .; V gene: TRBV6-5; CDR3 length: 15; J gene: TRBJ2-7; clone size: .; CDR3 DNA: TGTGCCAGCAGTTACAGGGAGACAGGCGCCTACGAGCAGTACTTC; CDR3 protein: CASSYRETGAYEQYF
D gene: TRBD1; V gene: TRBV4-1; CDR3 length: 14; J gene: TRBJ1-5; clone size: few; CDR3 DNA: TGCGCCAGCAGCCAGGGACAGTACAATCAGCCCCAGCATTTT; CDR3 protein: CASSQGQYNQPQHF
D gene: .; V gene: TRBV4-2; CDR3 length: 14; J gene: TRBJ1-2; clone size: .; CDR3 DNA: TGTGCCACCGCAAGGACAGTCGATAACTATGGCTACACCTTC; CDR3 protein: CATARTVDNYGYTF
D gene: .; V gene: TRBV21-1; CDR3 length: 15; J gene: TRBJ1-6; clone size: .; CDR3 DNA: TGTGCCAGCTGGGAGGTTAAATCCTATAATTCACCCCTCCACTTT; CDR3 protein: CASWEVKSYNSPLHF
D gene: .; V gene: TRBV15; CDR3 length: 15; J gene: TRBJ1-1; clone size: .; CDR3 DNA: TGTGCCACTAGCAGAGATGACAGAAAGAACACTGAAGCTTTCTTT; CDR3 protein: CATSRDDRKNTEAFF
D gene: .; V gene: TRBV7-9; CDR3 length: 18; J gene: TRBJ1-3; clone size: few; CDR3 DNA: TGTGCCAGCAGCTTAGGTTTCATGGCGGCCGACTCTGGAAACACCATATATTTT; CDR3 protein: CASSLGFMAADSGNTIYF
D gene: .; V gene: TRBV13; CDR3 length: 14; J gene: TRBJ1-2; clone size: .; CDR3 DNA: TGTGCCAGCAGCTTAGTGGGGGGTAACTATGGCTACACCTTC; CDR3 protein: CASSLVGGNYGYTF
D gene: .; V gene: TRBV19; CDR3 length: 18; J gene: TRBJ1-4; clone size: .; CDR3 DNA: TGTGCCAGTACCGGCCCCGGGGAGGGGCGAATGACTAATGAAAAACTGTTTTTT; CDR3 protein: CASTGPGEGRMTNEKLFF
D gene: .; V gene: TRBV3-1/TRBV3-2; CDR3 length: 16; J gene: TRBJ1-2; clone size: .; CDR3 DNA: TGTGCCAGCAGCTCTCCCGTATCGGGGGTCGGCTATGGCTACACCTTC; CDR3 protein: CASSSPVSGVGYGYTF
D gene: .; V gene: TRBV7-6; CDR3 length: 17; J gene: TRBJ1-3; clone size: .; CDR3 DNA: TGTGCCAGCAGCTTACCTTTCGGGCGGGCCTCTGGAAACACCATATATTTT; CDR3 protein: CASSLPFGRASGNTIYF
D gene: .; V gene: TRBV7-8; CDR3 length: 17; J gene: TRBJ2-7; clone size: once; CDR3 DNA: TGTGCCAGCAGCTTAGAAGAGAACAGGGTTGGGGCGTACGAGCAGTACTTC; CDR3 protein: CASSLEENRVGAYEQYF
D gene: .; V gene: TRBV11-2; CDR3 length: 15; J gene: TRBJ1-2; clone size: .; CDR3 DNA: TGTGCCAGCAGCTTAGGACCTTCTTCAAGGGGCGGCTACACCTTC; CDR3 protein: CASSLGPSSRGGYTF
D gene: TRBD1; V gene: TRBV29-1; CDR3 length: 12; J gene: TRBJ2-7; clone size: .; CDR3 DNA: TGCAGCGTGATGGACAGGGTCTACGAGCAGTACTTC; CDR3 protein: CSVMDRVYEQYF
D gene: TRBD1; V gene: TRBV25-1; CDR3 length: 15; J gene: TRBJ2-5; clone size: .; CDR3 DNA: TGTGCCAGCAGGGCTCCGGGACAGGGTTGGGAGACCCAGTACTTC; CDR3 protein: CASRAPGQGWETQYF
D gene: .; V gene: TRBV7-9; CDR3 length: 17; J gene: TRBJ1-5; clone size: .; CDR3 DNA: TGTGCCAGCAGCTTATTCCTGGGGGGAGGGAGCAATCAGCCCCAGCATTTT; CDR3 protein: CASSLFLGGGSNQPQHF
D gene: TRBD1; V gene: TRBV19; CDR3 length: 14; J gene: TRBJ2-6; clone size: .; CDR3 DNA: TGTGCCAGTAGTATAGAGAGGGACAGAAACGTCCTGACTTTC; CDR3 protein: CASSIERDRNVLTF
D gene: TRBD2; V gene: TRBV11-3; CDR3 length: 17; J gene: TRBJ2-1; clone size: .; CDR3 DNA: TGTGCCTTAGTCTTGTCTAGCGGGGGCCCCCCCCGCAATGAGCAGTTCTTC; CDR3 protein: CALVLSSGGPPRNEQFF
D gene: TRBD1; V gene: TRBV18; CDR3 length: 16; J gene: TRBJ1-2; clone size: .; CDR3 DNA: TGTGCCAGCTCACTAACGACAGGGGGCGGTATCTATGGCTACACCTTC; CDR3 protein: CASSLTTGGGIYGYTF
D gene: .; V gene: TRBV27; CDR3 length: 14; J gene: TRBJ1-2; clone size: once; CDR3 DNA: TGTGCCAGCAGTCTCTCGATGGGCAGGTATGGCTACACCTTC; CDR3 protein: CASSLSMGRYGYTF
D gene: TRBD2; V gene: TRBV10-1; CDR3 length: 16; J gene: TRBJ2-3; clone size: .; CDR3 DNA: TGCGCCAGCAGTGAGTCGTCTAGCGGGGCCACAGATACGCAGTATTTT; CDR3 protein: CASSESSSGATDTQYF
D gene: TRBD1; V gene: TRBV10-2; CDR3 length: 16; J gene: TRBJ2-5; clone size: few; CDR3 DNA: TGCGCCAGCAGTGACAGGGGGCGAGTCGGGCAAGAGACCCAGTACTTC; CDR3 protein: CASSDRGRVGQETQYF
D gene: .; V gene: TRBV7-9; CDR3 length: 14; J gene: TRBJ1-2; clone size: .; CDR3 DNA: TGTGCCAGCAGCTCGTTAACGCGAAACTATGGCTACACCTTC; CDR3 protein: CASSSLTRNYGYTF
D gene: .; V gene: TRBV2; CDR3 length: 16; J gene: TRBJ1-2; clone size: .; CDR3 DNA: TGTGCCAGCAGTGAACGTCGGGGGGGAGCTAACTATGGCTACACCTTC; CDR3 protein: CASSERRGGANYGYTF
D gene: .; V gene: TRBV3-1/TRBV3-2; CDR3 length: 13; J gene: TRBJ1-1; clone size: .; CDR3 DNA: TGTGCCAGCAGCCACGGTCCTAACACTGAAGCTTTCTTT; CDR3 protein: CASSHGPNTEAFF
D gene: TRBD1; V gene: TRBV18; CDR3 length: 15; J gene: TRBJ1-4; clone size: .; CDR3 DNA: TGTGCCAGCTCTCTAATCAGGGGGATGGATGAAAAACTGTTTTTT; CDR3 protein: CASSLIRGMDEKLFF
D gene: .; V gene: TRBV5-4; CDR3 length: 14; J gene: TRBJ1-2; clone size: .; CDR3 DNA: TGTGCCAGCAGCTTCCCCGCAGGGGTTGGTGGCTACACCTTC; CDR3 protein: CASSFPAGVGGYTF
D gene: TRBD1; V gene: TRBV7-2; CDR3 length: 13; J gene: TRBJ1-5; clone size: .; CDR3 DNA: TGTGCCAGCAGCTTTAGGGACAGTCAGCCCCAGCATTTT; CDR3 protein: CASSFRDSQPQHF
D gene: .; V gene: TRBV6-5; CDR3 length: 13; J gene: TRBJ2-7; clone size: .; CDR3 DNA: TGTGCCACCACCCGGGGGACTTTCTACGAGCAGTACTTC; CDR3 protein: CATTRGTFYEQYF
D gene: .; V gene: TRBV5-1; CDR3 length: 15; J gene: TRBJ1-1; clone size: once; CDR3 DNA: TGCGCCAGCAGCTTGGTGGGCAGGGGGAACACTGAAGCTTTCTTT; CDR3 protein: CASSLVGRGNTEAFF
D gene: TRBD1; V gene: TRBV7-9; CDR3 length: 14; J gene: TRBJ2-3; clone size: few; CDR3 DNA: TGTGCCAGCAGCTCGCCGGGACAGGGCTATACGCAGTATTTT; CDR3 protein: CASSSPGQGYTQYF
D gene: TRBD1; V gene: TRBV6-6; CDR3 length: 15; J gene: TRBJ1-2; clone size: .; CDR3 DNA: TGTGCCAGCAGTACCTCCGACAGGGTTGTGGGGGGCTACACCTTC; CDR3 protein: CASSTSDRVVGGYTF
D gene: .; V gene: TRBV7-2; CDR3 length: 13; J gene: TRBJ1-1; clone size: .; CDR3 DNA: TGTGCCAGCAGCTTAGAGAACAGGGTGGTGGCTTTCTTT; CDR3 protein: CASSLENRVVAFF
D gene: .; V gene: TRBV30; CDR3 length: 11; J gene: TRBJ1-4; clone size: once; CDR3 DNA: TGTGCCTTTGGGTCCCGAGGAAAACTGTTTTTT; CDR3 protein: CAFGSRGKLFF
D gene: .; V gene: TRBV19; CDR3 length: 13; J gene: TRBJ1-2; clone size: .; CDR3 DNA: TGTGCCAGTAGTCACAGGGTGGACTATGGCTACACCTTC; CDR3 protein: CASSHRVDYGYTF
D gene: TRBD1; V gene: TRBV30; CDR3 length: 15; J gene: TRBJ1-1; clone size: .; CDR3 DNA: TGTGCCTGGAGTAGACAGGGTCGAGTGAACACTGAAGCTTTCTTT; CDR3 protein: CAWSRQGRVNTEAFF
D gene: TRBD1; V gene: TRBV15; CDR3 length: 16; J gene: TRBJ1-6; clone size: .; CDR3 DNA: TGTGCCACCAGCTTGTGGGGAGACAGGGGAAATTCACCCCTCCACTTT; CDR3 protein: CATSLWGDRGNSPLHF
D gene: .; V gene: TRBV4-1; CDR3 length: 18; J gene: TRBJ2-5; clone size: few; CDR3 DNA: TGCGCCAGCAGCCAAGAGGGTTCCCGGGGGTATCGCCAAGAGACCCAGTACTTC; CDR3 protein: CASSQEGSRGYRQETQYF
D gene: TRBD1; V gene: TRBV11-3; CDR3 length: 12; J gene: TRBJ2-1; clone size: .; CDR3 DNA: TGTGCCAGCAGCAAAGGGACAGCTGAGCAGTTCTTC; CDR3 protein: CASSKGTAEQFF
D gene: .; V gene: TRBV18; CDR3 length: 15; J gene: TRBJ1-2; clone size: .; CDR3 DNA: TGTGCCAGCTCACCACCGTCGGCGGAAACCTATGGCTACACCTTC; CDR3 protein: CASSPPSAETYGYTF
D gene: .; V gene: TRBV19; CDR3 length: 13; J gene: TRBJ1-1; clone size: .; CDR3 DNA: TGTGCCAGTAGTATAGGAGGGCGTTCGACGACTTTCTTT; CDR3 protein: CASSIGGRSTTFF
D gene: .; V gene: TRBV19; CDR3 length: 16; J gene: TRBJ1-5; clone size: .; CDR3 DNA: TGTGCCAGTAGGTTAGGGGCCGCGTCGAGCAATCAGCCCCAGCATTTT; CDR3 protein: CASRLGAASSNQPQHF
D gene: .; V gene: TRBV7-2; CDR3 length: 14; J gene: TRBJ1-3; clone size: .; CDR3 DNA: TGTGCCAGCTCCGCCTTGAGCTCTGGAAACACCATATATTTT; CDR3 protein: CASSALSSGNTIYF
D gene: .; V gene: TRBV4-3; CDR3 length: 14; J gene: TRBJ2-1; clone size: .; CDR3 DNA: TGCGCCAGCAGCCAAGATCAGGGAAAGAATGAGCAGTTCTTC; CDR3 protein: CASSQDQGKNEQFF
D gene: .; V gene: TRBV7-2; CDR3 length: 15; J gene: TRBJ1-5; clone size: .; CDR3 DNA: TGTGCCAGCAGCTCTGACTCCGGCGGGAGGGGGCCCCAGCATTTT; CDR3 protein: CASSSDSGGRGPQHF
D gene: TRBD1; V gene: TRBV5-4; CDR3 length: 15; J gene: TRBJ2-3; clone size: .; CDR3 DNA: TGTGCCAGCAGCTTTTCAGGGGGCAGCACAGATACGCAGTATTTT; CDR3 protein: CASSFSGGSTDTQYF
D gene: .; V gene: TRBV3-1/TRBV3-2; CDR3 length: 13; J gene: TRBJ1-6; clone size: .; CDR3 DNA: TGTGCCAGCAGCCCCCAGGAGGATTCACCCCTCCACTTT; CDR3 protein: CASSPQEDSPLHF
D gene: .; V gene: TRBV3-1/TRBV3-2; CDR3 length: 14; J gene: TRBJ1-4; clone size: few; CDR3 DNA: TGTGCCAGCAGCCAAGCGGGGGAGGGTGAAAAACTGTTTTTT; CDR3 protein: CASSQAGEGEKLFF
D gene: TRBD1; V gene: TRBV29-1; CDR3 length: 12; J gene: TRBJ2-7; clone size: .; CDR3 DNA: TGCAGCGTTGTCGGGACAGTCTACGAGCAGTACTTC; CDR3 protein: CSVVGTVYEQYF
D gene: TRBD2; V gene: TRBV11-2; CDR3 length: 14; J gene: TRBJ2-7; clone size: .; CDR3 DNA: TGTGCCAGCAGCTTACTAGCGGGGCCCTACGAGCAGTACTTC; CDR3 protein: CASSLLAGPYEQYF
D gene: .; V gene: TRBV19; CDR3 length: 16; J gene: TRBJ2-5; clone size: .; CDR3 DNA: TGTGCCAGTAGGATATCCCCCACAGGGCGCCAAGAGACCCAGTACTTC; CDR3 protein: CASRISPTGRQETQYF
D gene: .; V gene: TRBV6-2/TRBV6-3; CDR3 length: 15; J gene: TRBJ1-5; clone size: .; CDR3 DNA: TGTGCCAGCAGCCCCCAGGTCCTGAGCAATCAGCCCCAGCATTTT; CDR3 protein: CASSPQVLSNQPQHF
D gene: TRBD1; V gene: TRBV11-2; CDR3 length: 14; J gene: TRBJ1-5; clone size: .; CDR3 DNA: TGTGCCAGCAGGGGGGACAGTAGCAATCAGCCCCAGCATTTT; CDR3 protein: CASRGDSSNQPQHF